The rows below give T cell receptor beta chains drawn from one sample of a study of T cell responses to AZD1222 COVID-19 vaccine. The protocol was immunoSEQ multiplex PCR, while the TCRdb copy is restricted to in-frame clones and leaves out a portion. The sample lists around 160,000 clones, over 80% occurring once. Source: peripheral blood, taken on day 0 of MenACWY control vaccination. Receptor source: an adult in good health. Each CDR3 is given with its conserved first and last residue. A D gene is named only where the DNA matches it firmly. For some rows the clone size is stated as once, few or many, or as a class when expanded; others skip it.

j_call d_call v_call clone_size cdr3_nt cdr3_aa
TRBJ1-6 TRBD1 TRBV9 - TGTGCCAGCAGCCCGGACAGGGGCCGGGATTCACCCCTCCACTTT CASSPDRGRDSPLHF
TRBJ1-2 TRBD1 TRBV6-5 - TGTGCCAGCAGCCTGGACAGGGGGCGAAATGGCTACACCTTC CASSLDRGRNGYTF
TRBJ1-3 - TRBV7-2 - TGTGCCAGCAGCCGGGGTCTCTCATACCAGGGGCTTGGAAACACCATATATTTT CASSRGLSYQGLGNTIYF
TRBJ2-2 TRBD1 TRBV11-1 - TGTGCCAGCAGCTCCGGGACAGTTACCGGGGAGCTGTTTTTT CASSSGTVTGELFF
TRBJ2-5 - TRBV5-1 once TGCGCCAGCAGCTTGGCTCTGGGAGAGACCCAGTACTTC CASSLALGETQYF
TRBJ2-3 - TRBV12-3/TRBV12-4 - TGTGCCAGCAGTTTTCCGGGTTCAGATACGCAGTATTTT CASSFPGSDTQYF
TRBJ2-1 - TRBV19 - TGTGCTGTGGACAGCACCTACAATGAGCAGTTCTTC CAVDSTYNEQFF
TRBJ2-7 - TRBV7-9 - TGTGCCAGCAGCCCGGACCCGGGTCCCTACGAGCAGTACTTC CASSPDPGPYEQYF
TRBJ1-1 TRBD1 TRBV4-1 - TGCGCCAGCAGCCATCGACAGGGAGAAGCTTTCTTT CASSHRQGEAFF
TRBJ2-7 - TRBV5-8 - TGTGCCAGCAGCCTGAGTGGCTATGGGTACGAGCAGTACTTC CASSLSGYGYEQYF
TRBJ1-1 - TRBV3-1/TRBV3-2 - TGTGCCAGCAGCCAAGATCCTCTAGGGGACACTGAAGCTTTCTTT CASSQDPLGDTEAFF
TRBJ2-7 - TRBV9 - TGTGCCAGCAGCGTAGGGGGGGCCCATACCTACGAGCAGTACTTC CASSVGGAHTYEQYF
TRBJ1-3 TRBD1 TRBV3-1/TRBV3-2 - TGTGCCAGCAGCTACAGGGGGCCCGGAAACACCATATATTTT CASSYRGPGNTIYF